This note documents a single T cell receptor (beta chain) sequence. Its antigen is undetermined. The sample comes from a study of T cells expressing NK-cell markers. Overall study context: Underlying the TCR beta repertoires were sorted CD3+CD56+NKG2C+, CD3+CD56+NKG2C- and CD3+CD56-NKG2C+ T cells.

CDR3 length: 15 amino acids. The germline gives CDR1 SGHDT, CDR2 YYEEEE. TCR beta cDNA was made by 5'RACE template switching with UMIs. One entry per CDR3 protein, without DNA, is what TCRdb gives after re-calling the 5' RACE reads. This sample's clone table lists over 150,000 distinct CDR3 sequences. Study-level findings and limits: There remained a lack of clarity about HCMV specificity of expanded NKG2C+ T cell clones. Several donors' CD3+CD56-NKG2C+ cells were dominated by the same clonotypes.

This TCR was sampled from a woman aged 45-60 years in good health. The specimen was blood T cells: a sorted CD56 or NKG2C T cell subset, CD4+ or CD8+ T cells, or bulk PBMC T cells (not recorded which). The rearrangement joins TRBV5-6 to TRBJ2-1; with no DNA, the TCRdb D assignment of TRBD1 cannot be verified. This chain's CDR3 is CASSLVGQVFNEQFF.